Listed below are T cell receptor beta chains from one sample, sequenced in a study of blood T cell repertoires in COVID-19. TCRdb's copy holds only in-frame clones and misses some; the assay was immunoSEQ multiplex PCR. The repertoire holds more than 200,000 clones, with around 86% as singletons. The source material was peripheral blood. Receptors originate from a woman aged 55 to 70 with COVID-19, enrolled during active disease. CDR3s include the opening cysteine and the closing phenylalanine or tryptophan. A D gene is named only where the DNA matches it firmly. Part of the rows lack a size; the others show once, few, many or a class for expanded clones.

>TRBV6-2/TRBV6-3|TRBD1|TRBJ2-3|.
CASSSGQRGPSDTQYF
TGTGCCAGCAGTTCCGGACAAAGGGGGCCTTCAGATACGCAGTATTTT
>TRBV27|.|TRBJ1-2|few
CASSPRGYGYTF
TGTGCCAGCAGTCCCCGAGGCTATGGCTACACCTTC
>TRBV6-6|.|TRBJ1-1|.
CASSDTGSWGDTEAFF
TGTGCCAGCAGCGACACCGGGAGCTGGGGGGACACTGAAGCTTTCTTT
>TRBV5-1|TRBD2|TRBJ2-7|.
CASSLTSGSYEQYF
TGCGCCAGCAGCTTGACTAGCGGGAGTTACGAGCAGTACTTC
>TRBV6-2/TRBV6-3|.|TRBJ2-3|.
CASSYGWGSGITDTQYF
TGTGCCAGCAGTTACGGGTGGGGTAGCGGAATCACAGATACGCAGTATTTT
>TRBV3-1/TRBV3-2|.|TRBJ2-7|.
CASTLGRGYEQYF
TGTGCCAGCACTCTGGGCAGGGGCTACGAGCAGTACTTC
>TRBV5-1|TRBD2|TRBJ2-7|.
CASSLGSGAYEQYF
TGCGCCAGCAGCTTAGGTAGCGGGGCCTACGAGCAGTACTTC
>TRBV4-1|TRBD2|TRBJ2-5|.
CASSQERGLAGETQYF
TGCGCCAGCAGCCAAGAGAGGGGACTAGCGGGGGAGACCCAGTACTTC
>TRBV19|TRBD2|TRBJ2-7|.
CASSIVASGTSYEQYF
TGTGCCAGTAGTATAGTGGCTAGCGGGACCTCCTACGAGCAGTACTTC
>TRBV11-2|TRBD2|TRBJ2-1|.
CASSLVGGRASEQFF
TGTGCCAGCAGCTTGGTAGGCGGGAGGGCCAGTGAGCAGTTCTTC
>TRBV5-1|TRBD1|TRBJ1-1|.
CASSLGQGRRTEAFF
TGCGCCAGCAGCCTCGGACAGGGGAGGCGCACTGAAGCTTTCTTT
>TRBV2|TRBD1|TRBJ1-5|many
CASTPYRGGNQPQHF
TGTGCCAGCACCCCGTACAGGGGCGGCAATCAGCCCCAGCATTTT
>TRBV19|.|TRBJ1-2|.
CASSMSPGEGYGYTF
TGTGCCAGTAGTATGTCCCCCGGGGAGGGGTATGGCTACACCTTC
>TRBV19|.|TRBJ1-1|.
CASSTGEGAEAFF
TGTGCCAGTAGTACCGGGGAGGGTGCTGAAGCTTTCTTT
>TRBV30|.|TRBJ2-3|many
CAWSVLGWGGDTQYF
TGTGCCTGGAGTGTACTTGGTTGGGGCGGAGATACGCAGTATTTT
>TRBV7-8|.|TRBJ1-5|few
CASSRHNSNQPQHF
TGTGCCAGCAGTCGACACAATAGCAATCAGCCCCAGCATTTT
>TRBV28|.|TRBJ2-1|.
CASSELTNRDSRGEQFF
TGTGCCAGCAGCGAACTAACCAACCGGGACTCCCGAGGTGAGCAGTTCTTC